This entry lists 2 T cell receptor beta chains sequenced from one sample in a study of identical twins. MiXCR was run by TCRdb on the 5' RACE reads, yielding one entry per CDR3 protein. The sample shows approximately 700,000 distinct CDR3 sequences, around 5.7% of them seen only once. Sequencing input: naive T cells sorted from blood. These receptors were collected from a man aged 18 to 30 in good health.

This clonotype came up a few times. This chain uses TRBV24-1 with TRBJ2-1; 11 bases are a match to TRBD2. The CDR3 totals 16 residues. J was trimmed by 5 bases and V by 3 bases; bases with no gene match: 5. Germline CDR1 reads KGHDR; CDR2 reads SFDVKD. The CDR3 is CATSDVTSGRHNEQFF. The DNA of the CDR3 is TGTGCCACCAGTGATGTAACTAGCGGGAGACACAATGAGCAGTTCTTC.

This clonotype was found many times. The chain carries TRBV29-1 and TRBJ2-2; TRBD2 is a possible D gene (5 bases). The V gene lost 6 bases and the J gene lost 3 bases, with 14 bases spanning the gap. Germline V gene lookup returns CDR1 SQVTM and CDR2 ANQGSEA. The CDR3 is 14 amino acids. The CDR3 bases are TGCAGCGTCAATAACTACGGGGACACCGGGGAGCTGTTTTTT. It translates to CSVNNYGDTGELFF.